Below, 12 T cell receptor beta chains from the same sample are listed, as sequenced in a study of identical twins. TCRdb redid the calling of the 5' RACE reads with MiXCR, one entry per CDR3 protein. The sample shows fewer than 500,000 distinct CDR3 sequences, approximately 14% of them seen only once. The same sample was also studied in work on yellow fever vaccine responses in identical twins.

Sequenced material: CD4+ T cells sorted from blood. The receptors shown here come from a woman between 18 and 30 years old in good health.

This clonotype was counted ten times or more. The chain joins TRBV14 to TRBJ2-3; D is uncertain. The CDR3 is made up of 15 amino acids. CDR1 and CDR2 from the germline V gene are SGHDN and FVKESK. The germline V and J ends were trimmed by 3 bases and 6 bases, with 16 bases remaining between them. The chain's CDR3 is CASSQMGIRADTQYF. CDR3 DNA sequence: TGTGCCAGCAGCCAGATGGGGATTCGGGCGGATACGCAGTATTTT.

This clonotype was counted a few times. The V gene is TRBV7-2, the J gene TRBJ2-7; 13 bases align to TRBD2. V trimming: 1 base; J trimming: 6 bases; junction bases outside the gene matches: 3. The CDR3 is made up of 15 amino acids. Germline CDR1 and CDR2: SGHTA and FQGNSA. For the CDR3, the DNA is TGTGCCAGCAGCTTAGGGGGGACTAGCGGGACCGAGCAGTACTTC. This encodes CASSLGGTSGTEQYF. Based on the CDR3 plus reference TRBV7-2 and TRBJ2-7, the full variable domain is GAGVSQSPSNKVTEKGKDVELRCDPISGHTALYWYRQSLGQGLEFLIYFQGNSAPDKSGLPSDRFSAERTGGSVSTLTIQRTQQEDSAVYLCASSLGGTSGTEQYFGPGTRLTVT.

This clonotype appeared a few times. This chain connects TRBV29-1 to TRBJ1-4, with D uncertain. The V and J ends lost 6 bases and 7 bases respectively, with 9 bases between them. CDR3 length equals 11 residues. CDR1 and CDR2 (germline): SQVTM, ANQGSEA. CDR3 DNA: TGCAGCGTCGGGCTGGGTGAAAAACTGTTTTTT. Translated: CSVGLGEKLFF.

For this clonotype: One end of the junction varies from germline; a read error may be responsible. The genes are TRBV11-2 and TRBJ2-1; the D gene is possibly TRBD2 (7 bases). This CDR3 spans 16 amino acids. Per germline, CDR1 SGHAT and CDR2 FQNNGV. The CDR3 nucleotides are TGTGCCAGCCGCCAAATAGGGAGGGGGGTACACAATGAGCGGTTCTTC. This encodes CASRQIGRGVHNERFF.

At least ten counts were recorded for this clonotype. The chain links TRBV15 to TRBJ2-5, with 8 bases that match TRBD1. The CDR3 is 16 amino acids. V lost 3 bases, J lost 2 bases, and 8 bases stayed unmatched. CDR1 and CDR2 from the germline V gene are LNHNV and YYDKDF (reference sequence). The DNA for the CDR3 is TGTGCCACCAGCAGTCAGAGGACAGGGCTACAAGAGACCCAGTACTTC. Translating it yields CATSSQRTGLQETQYF.

This rearrangement joins TRBV5-5 to TRBJ2-3; TRBD1 might be the D (5 bases). V gave up 0 bases and J gave up 0 bases, with 14 bases separating them. CDR3 length equals 17 residues. The germline CDR1 and CDR2 sequences are SGHKS and YYEKEE (reference sequence). The CDR3 nucleotides are TGTGCCAGCAGCTTGGCCGGCAGGGCCCTTAGCACAGATACGCAGTATTTT. It yields the protein CASSLAGRALSTDTQYF.

The chain combines TRBV7-6 with TRBJ2-3, with 7 bases lining up with TRBD2. Germline V gene sequence: CDR1 SGHVS, CDR2 FNYEAQ. With V trimmed by 4 bases and J by 0 bases, 19 bases remained unmatched. This CDR3 spans 20 amino acids. Here the CDR3 reads CASSSRVAGAQIGSTDTQYF. Written as DNA, the CDR3 is TGTGCCAGCAGCTCCCGAGTAGCGGGCGCCCAAATAGGTAGCACAGATACGCAGTATTTT. Complete variable domain (other parts from reference TRBV7-6 and TRBJ2-3): GAGVSQSPRYKVTKRGQDVALRCDPISGHVSLYWYRQALGQGPEFLTYFNYEAQQDKSGLPNDRFSAERPEGSISTLTIQRTEQRDSAMYRCASSSRVAGAQIGSTDTQYFGPGTRLTVL.

The table lists this clonotype with a few counts. The rearrangement links TRBV18 to TRBJ2-2; D possibly corresponds to TRBD1 (5 bases). Germline V gene sequence: CDR1 KGHSH, CDR2 LQKENI. The CDR3 sequence is 16 residues long. The V end lost 3 bases, the J end lost 5 bases, and 16 bases lay between the germline ends. The CDR3 loop reads CASSPRGHSGTGELFF. The CDR3 DNA reads TGTGCCAGCTCACCCCGTGGACACTCCGGGACCGGGGAGCTGTTTTTT.

The CDR3 region is CASRFEIREQFF. The CDR3 region has the DNA TGTGCCAGCAGATTTGAAATACGTGAGCAGTTCTTC. The gene calls are TRBV2 and TRBJ2-1, with D uncertain. V was clipped by 6 bases and J by 9 bases, with 12 bases between them. This CDR3 contains 12 residues. Germline lookup yields CDR1 SNHLY and CDR2 FYNNEI.

This clonotype was observed at least ten times. This chain connects TRBV12-3 or TRBV12-4 to TRBJ2-3, with a possible D match to TRBD2 (6 bases). V gave up 2 bases and J gave up 0 bases, with 6 bases separating them. The CDR3 covers 14 residues. CDR3 residues: CASSLSGSTDTQYF. In nucleotides, the CDR3 is TGTGCCAGCAGTTTAAGCGGGAGCACAGATACGCAGTATTTT.

This sequence joins TRBV28 and TRBJ2-7; 7 bases match TRBD1. Germline CDR1 is MDHEN and CDR2 is SYDVKM. The CDR3 runs to 13 residues. V shed 9 bases and J 4 bases; nucleotides not matched to a gene: 9. CDR3: CASIGQEPYEQYF. The CDR3 DNA follows: TGTGCCAGTATCGGACAGGAGCCTTACGAGCAGTACTTC.

This clonotype was observed many times. The chain is built from TRBV6-1 and TRBJ1-2; 7 bases match TRBD1. This CDR3 contains 11 residues. V gave up 6 bases and J gave up 5 bases; unmatched junction bases: 0. The V gene's germline CDR1 is MNHNS and CDR2 SASEGT. The CDR3 here is CASRQGYGYTF. The CDR3 DNA sequence: TGTGCCAGCAGACAGGGGTATGGCTACACCTTC.